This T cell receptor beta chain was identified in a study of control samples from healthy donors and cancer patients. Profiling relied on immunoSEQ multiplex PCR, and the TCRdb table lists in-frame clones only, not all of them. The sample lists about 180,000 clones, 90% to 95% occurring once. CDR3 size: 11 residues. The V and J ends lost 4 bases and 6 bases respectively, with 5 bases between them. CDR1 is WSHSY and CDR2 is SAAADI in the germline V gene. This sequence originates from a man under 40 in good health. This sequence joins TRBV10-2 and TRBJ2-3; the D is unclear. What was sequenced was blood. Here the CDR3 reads CASSGLDTQYF. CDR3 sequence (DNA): TGCGCCAGCAGTGGGCTCGATACGCAGTATTTT.